Reported below is one T cell receptor (beta chain). Its antigen is unknown. This PCR relied on a set of 60 Vbeta primers and 13 Jbeta primers. Sequenced by immunoSEQ multiplex PCR; TCRdb stores in-frame clones only, minus some. Among under 110,000 clones, approximately 74% were seen once, and the ten largest hold about 1.9%. The source of the sample is a study of cytomegalovirus exposure and HLA in healthy donors. Study results and limitations: A later analysis found TCR association rates differed by HLA locus, highest for DRB1 and lowest for HLA-C. Compared with the roughly 670-donor mean, an Asian-associated ancestry cluster reportedly had fewer N-insertions, according to a later analysis.

The sequenced material came from PBMCs. The receptor's source is a woman between 35 and 50 years old in good health and CMV-seronegative.

This chain's CDR3 is CASSQEGMRGTEAFF. As DNA, the CDR3 is TGCGCCAGCAGCCAAGAAGGGATGCGGGGCACTGAAGCTTTCTTT. The rearrangement links TRBV4-3 to TRBJ1-1; D unresolved. The V gene lost 0 bases and the J gene lost 4 bases, with 12 bases spanning the gap. This CDR3 comprises 15 residues. Looked up from germline, CDR1 is LGHNA and CDR2 is YSLEER.